A selection of T cell receptor beta chains follows, all from one sample in a study of OX40 agonist ivuxolimab in advanced cancers. TCRdb keeps only in-frame clones here, not all; method: immunoSEQ multiplex PCR. Here the sample spans about 38,000 clones, around three quarters being singletons. Sequencing was performed on CD4+ or CD8+ T cells sorted from blood, taken in a trial of the OX40 agonist ivuxolimab. The receptors originated from an adult with an advanced solid tumor such as melanoma, head and neck, liver or kidney cancer. CDR3s include the opening cysteine and the closing phenylalanine or tryptophan. A D gene is named only where the DNA matches it firmly. Only part of the rows carry a size: once, few, many, or a class if the clone is expanded.

clone size	D gene	J gene	V gene	CDR3 protein	CDR3 DNA
NA	NA	TRBJ1-1	TRBV21-1	CASNMAENTEAFF	TGTGCCAGCAATATGGCTGAGAACACTGAAGCTTTCTTT
NA	NA	TRBJ2-2	TRBV7-6	CASSLGVHLIANTGELFF	TGTGCCAGCAGCTTAGGGGTCCACCTTATTGCGAACACCGGGGAGCTGTTTTTT
NA	TRBD2	TRBJ2-2	TRBV5-5	CASSRLAGNTGELFF	TGTGCCAGCAGCCGACTAGCGGGGAACACCGGGGAGCTGTTTTTT
NA	NA	TRBJ2-2	TRBV6-5	CASTPTGNTGELFF	TGTGCCAGCACCCCAACAGGGAACACCGGGGAGCTGTTTTTT
NA	NA	TRBJ2-6	TRBV2	CASSEQGPGANVLTF	TGTGCCAGCAGTGAACAGGGACCCGGGGCCAACGTCCTGACTTTC
few	NA	TRBJ1-5	TRBV10-3	CAIRRGENQPQHF	TGTGCCATCCGGAGGGGGGAAAATCAGCCCCAGCATTTT
NA	NA	TRBJ1-1	TRBV18	CASSPPRGNTEAFF	TGTGCCAGCTCACCACCTAGGGGGAACACTGAAGCTTTCTTT
NA	NA	TRBJ2-5	TRBV7-9	CASSSGLLQETQYF	TGTGCCAGCAGCTCGGGACTCCTCCAAGAGACCCAGTACTTC
once	TRBD1	TRBJ2-1	TRBV5-6	CASYRDRGSMGNEQFF	TGTGCCAGCTACCGGGACAGGGGGTCCATGGGCAATGAGCAGTTCTTC
NA	NA	TRBJ2-3	TRBV9	CASSARDFQSTDTQYF	TGTGCCAGCAGCGCGCGGGACTTCCAAAGCACAGATACGCAGTATTTT
NA	NA	TRBJ1-2	TRBV21-1	CASSNWRLRATAPRGGYTF	TGTGCCAGCAGCAACTGGCGCCTCCGGGCAACCGCCCCGAGAGGAGGCTACACCTTC
NA	TRBD1	TRBJ1-5	TRBV28	CASSLGRGFNQPQHF	TGTGCCAGCAGTTTGGGCAGGGGGTTTAATCAGCCCCAGCATTTT
NA	TRBD1	TRBJ2-7	TRBV27	CASSLRTGDSYEQYF	TGTGCCAGCAGCCTGCGGACAGGGGACTCCTACGAGCAGTACTTC
NA	TRBD2	TRBJ2-7	TRBV5-1	CASSWRLAGDYEQYF	TGCGCCAGCAGCTGGAGACTAGCGGGGGATTACGAGCAGTACTTC
NA	TRBD1	TRBJ1-5	TRBV28	CASSFPGTENQPQHF	TGTGCCAGCAGTTTCCCCGGGACAGAAAATCAGCCCCAGCATTTT
once	NA	TRBJ2-1	TRBV11-3	CASSRDFYNEQFF	TGTGCCAGCAGCCGGGACTTTTACAATGAGCAGTTCTTC